This TCR beta chain was observed in a study of T cells in Graves' hyperthyroidism and ophthalmopathy. CDR3 size: 15 residues. Trimming took 5 bases from V and 5 from J; bases not matched to a gene: 11. Germline V lookup: CDR1 KGHSH, CDR2 LQKENI. This clonotype has more than one count but fewer than ten. Amplification yielded TCR beta CDR3 regions, with RNA transcripts as the source. TCR CDR3 regions were first amplified by RT-PCR with HTBI primers. TCRdb recomputed calls from the multiplex PCR reads with MiXCR, one row per CDR3 protein. Of approximately 400,000 distinct CDR3 sequences listed, approximately 13% are singletons.

The chain combines TRBV18 with TRBJ1-2; 7 bases match TRBD1. The sequence came from a man aged 30 to 39 with Graves' hyperthyroidism that later progressed to Graves' ophthalmopathy. Sequenced sample: blood. This chain's CDR3 is CASSSRLGGGYGYTF. CDR3 bases: TGTGCCAGCTCATCTAGATTAGGGGGCGGATATGGCTACACCTTC.